This T cell receptor (beta chain) was sequenced for a study of beta chain features in type 1 diabetes. Expressed TCRB transcripts were sequenced because the isolated RNA had all been reverse transcribed beforehand. Clones were read by immunoSEQ multiplex PCR, and TCRdb kept only the in-frame ones, dropping some. The sample includes around 290,000 clones, approximately 8.1% of them seen just once. This clone was observed a few times. The CDR3 extends over 16 amino acids. CDR1 is SGHDT, CDR2 YYEEEE, per germline. The ends were cut back, 1 base at V and 4 bases at J, with 15 bases in the middle. The chain couples TRBV5-6 to TRBJ1-5; D may be TRBD1 (6 bases). Sequencing was done on a sample of central memory CD4+ T cells from blood. This clonotype originated in a woman aged 18-35 years in good health. The DNA for the CDR3 is TGTGCCAGCAGCTTGAAGGCCGGGGGCCTAAATCAGCCCCAGCATTTT. Its protein is CASSLKAGGLNQPQHF.